This note documents a single T cell receptor beta chain sequence. Its antigen is undetermined. These data come from a study of cytomegalovirus exposure and HLA in healthy donors. Overall study results and limits: Segments of the TCR beta V type were, in most cases, productive about 90% or about 30% of the time in an earlier analysis. A later analysis found common viral pathogens apparently linked to several of the most significant clusters. TCR sequences were mostly rare, though some public TCRs occurred in many donors.

In the PCR, 60 Vbeta and 13 Jbeta primers were used. Clones were sequenced by immunoSEQ multiplex PCR, and TCRdb holds only the in-frame ones, with some missing. The sample includes 150,000 to 200,000 clones, about 85% seen only once; the top ten take 2% to 2.5%. The donors (healthy individuals) were bone marrow donors. Trimming shortened V by 1 base and J by 2 bases, and 5 bases separated the two germline ends. Germline CDR1 is SGHTA and CDR2 is FQGNSA. This CDR3 is built from 13 residues. The origin of this receptor is a man between 18 and 35 years old in good health and CMV-seropositive. Sequenced input: PBMCs. This chain joins TRBV7-2 and TRBJ1-1; D ambiguous. CDR3 in amino acids: CASSLVVNTEAFF. The CDR3 nucleotides are TGTGCCAGCAGCTTAGTAGTCAACACTGAAGCTTTCTTT.